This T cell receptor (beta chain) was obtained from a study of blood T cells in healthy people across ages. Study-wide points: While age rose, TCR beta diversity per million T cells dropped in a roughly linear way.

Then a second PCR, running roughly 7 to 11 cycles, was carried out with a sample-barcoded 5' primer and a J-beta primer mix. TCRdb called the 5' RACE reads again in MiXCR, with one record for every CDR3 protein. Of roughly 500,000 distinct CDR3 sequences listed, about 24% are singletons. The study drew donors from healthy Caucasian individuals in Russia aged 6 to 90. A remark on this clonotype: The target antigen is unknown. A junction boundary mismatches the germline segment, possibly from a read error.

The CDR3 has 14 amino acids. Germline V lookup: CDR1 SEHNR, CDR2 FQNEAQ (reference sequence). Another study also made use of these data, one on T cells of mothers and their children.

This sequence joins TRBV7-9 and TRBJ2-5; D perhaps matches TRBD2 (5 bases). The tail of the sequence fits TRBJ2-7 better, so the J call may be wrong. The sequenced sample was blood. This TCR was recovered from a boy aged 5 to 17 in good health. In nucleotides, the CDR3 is TGTGCCTGCAGCTTAGAGCGGAGCTCCTACGAGCAGTACTTC. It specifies CACSLERSSYEQYF.